This TCR beta chain was documented in a study of tumor-infiltrating lymphocytes in primary liver carcinoma. Study-level results: Blood had a significantly lower top-250-clone fraction than tumors did (p = 0.039). No more than about 8-24% of top clones could be seen in all five tumor regions.

Unsorted bulk tissue (roughly 19-31 mg) underwent RNA and DNA co-extraction. Note on this clonotype: Its specificity is unknown. The CDR3 ends on some other residue instead of the conserved phenylalanine or tryptophan, so this is likely a read error.

The germline V gene encodes CDR1 SGHDN and CDR2 FVKESK. CDR3 length: 14 residues. The template, approximately 500 ng total RNA, yielded TCR beta cDNA made with a constant-region primer. Each TCR beta library was derived from three nested multiplex PCR rounds that employed slightly modified ARM-PCR. TRBV1-TRBV30 forward and Cbeta reverse primers drove the first two approximately 11-cycle rounds. One entry per CDR3 protein, called by TCRdb with MiXCR from the multiplex PCR reads. The table includes some 43,000 distinct CDR3 sequences, about three quarters detected once. The specimen was liver tumor tissue from sampling region 5. Documented subset: tumor region T5, tumor centre. The receptor comes from a man in his forties or fifties with primary liver carcinoma and hepatitis B virus infection. The chain has TRBV14 and TRBJ2-7; tentative D call: TRBD2 (5 bases). The CDR3 spells CASSRTPANCEQYL. CDR3 bases: TGCGCCAGCAGCCGGACTCCCGCAAACTGCGAGCAGTACCTC.